The 6 T cell receptor beta chains reported below all come from one sample, sequenced in a study of shared clonotypes between healthy human individuals. TCRdb keeps only in-frame clones here, not all; method: immunoSEQ multiplex PCR. The table includes 2 million to 2.5 million clones, 80% to 95% detected once. The material sequenced was naive CD4+ T cells from PBMCs. The subset is: CD45RA+ positively selected. These receptors all stem from a man in his late teens or twenties in good health. Some clones in this sample may be carry-over from other donors' samples.

The chain couples TRBV28 to TRBJ2-5; D assignment may be TRBD1 or TRBD2 (6 bases each). V lost 6 bases to trimming and J lost 4 bases, with 18 bases between them. The CDR3 totals 15 residues. From germline, CDR1 is MDHEN and CDR2 SYDVKM. The CDR3 bases are TGTGCCAGCAGGGTAGGGGGGAGCCGGTTAGAGACCCAGTACTTC. Protein: CASRVGGSRLETQYF.

This sequence joins TRBV6-1 and TRBJ2-7; D gene uncertain. This CDR3 spans 13 amino acids. Per the germline V gene, CDR1 is MNHNS and CDR2 is SASEGT. Deletions cut 3 bases from V and 1 base from J, with 7 bases between. The CDR3 DNA follows: TGTGCCAGCAGTGACAGAAAATCCTACGAGCAGTACTTC. This translates into CASSDRKSYEQYF.

V gene TRBV28 combines with J gene TRBJ2-3; D possibly matches TRBD1 or TRBD2 (7 bases each). Germline-derived CDR1 and CDR2 are MDHEN and SYDVKM. V was trimmed by 4 bases and J by 1 base, leaving 12 bases between them. The CDR3 contains 15 residues. For the CDR3, the DNA is TGTGCCAGCAGTTCAGGGGGAGGGGGCACAGATACGCAGTATTTT. It translates to CASSSGGGGTDTQYF. The whole variable domain, filled in from reference TRBV28 and TRBJ2-3, reads DVKVTQSSRYLVKRTGEKVFLECVQDMDHENMFWYRQDPGLGLRLIYFSYDVKMKEKGDIPEGYSVSREKKERFSLILESASTNQTSMYLCASSSGGGGTDTQYFGPGTRLTVL.

CDR3 residues: CASSSGGTERALYEQYF. The CDR3 DNA sequence: TGTGCCAGCAGTTCCGGGGGAACAGAGCGGGCCCTCTACGAGCAGTACTTC. The chain has TRBV27 and TRBJ2-7; TRBD2 might be the D (6 bases). The V and J ends lost 4 bases and 3 bases respectively, with 22 bases between them. The CDR3 contains 17 residues. From germline, CDR1 is MNHEY and CDR2 SMNVEV (reference sequence).

For this clone: The sample carries other DNA sequences with the same CDR3. This chain joins TRBV28 and TRBJ2-7, with TRBD1 matching over 9 bases. The CDR3 runs 15 residues. Germline loops: CDR1 MDHEN, CDR2 SYDVKM. J gave up 2 bases and V 4 bases, and 6 bases lay outside the gene matches. The CDR3: CASSSPGTGTYEQYF. The CDR3 nucleotides read TGTGCCAGCAGTTCCCCCGGGACAGGGACCTACGAGCAGTACTTC.

For this clone: Within the sample, other DNA sequences also encode this same CDR3. V is TRBV6-6 and J is TRBJ1-1, with a weak D call TRBD1 (5 bases). V was clipped by 0 bases and J by 1 base, with 9 bases between them. The CDR3 is 15 amino acids. Germline CDR1 MNHNY, CDR2 SVGAGI (reference sequence). CDR3 protein: CASSYSGGKNTEAFF. CDR3 in DNA: TGTGCCAGCAGTTACTCCGGGGGGAAGAACACTGAAGCTTTCTTT.